Listed below are T cell receptor beta chains from one sample, sequenced in a study of beta chain features in type 1 diabetes. Clones were sequenced by immunoSEQ multiplex PCR, and TCRdb holds only the in-frame ones, with some missing. The table has under 900,000 clones, 17% seen once; the top ten hold around 0.02%. Sequencing input: naive CD4+ T cells from blood. The source of these receptors is a young woman in good health. Each CDR3 is given without its conserved first and last residue. D genes are given only for firm matches.

j_gene | v_gene | d_gene | CDR3aa
TRBJ2-7 | TRBV7-2 | NA | ASSLEPPLARRSYEQY
TRBJ1-1 | TRBV28 | NA | ASSYPTGNTEAF
TRBJ1-2 | TRBV6-6 | NA | ASTLPTVTNYGYT
TRBJ1-1 | TRBV19 | NA | ASSRTLNTEAF
TRBJ2-3 | TRBV5-4 | TRBD2 | ASSRGLDTDTQY
TRBJ2-1 | TRBV15 | TRBD1 | ATSLETGHEQF
TRBJ2-7 | TRBV5-1 | NA | ASSLVGKNYEQY
TRBJ2-5 | TRBV5-1 | NA | ASSLEGTGSYQETQY
TRBJ1-1 | TRBV28 | NA | ASSWGGANTEAF
TRBJ2-2 | TRBV6-6 | TRBD2 | ASRSTSANTGELF
TRBJ2-5 | TRBV23-1 | TRBD2 | ASSSGPPSGEGQETQY
TRBJ2-3 | TRBV25-1 | NA | ASSEYGGDTQY
TRBJ1-2 | TRBV19 | TRBD1 | ASSSGQRGYGYT
TRBJ2-5 | TRBV6-6 | NA | ASSCSKGQETQY
TRBJ2-5 | TRBV14 | NA | ASSHGLQETQY
TRBJ2-5 | TRBV27 | NA | ASSLSGTTKETQY
TRBJ2-1 | TRBV28 | NA | ASSPWTGVRNEQF
TRBJ2-7 | TRBV7-2 | NA | ASSQAQGIYEQY
TRBJ2-3 | TRBV9 | TRBD2 | ASSVVGTSGTDTQY
TRBJ2-1 | TRBV4-3 | NA | ASSQGLGPLRWNEQF
TRBJ2-5 | TRBV4-3 | NA | ASSQVRRAAQY
TRBJ2-3 | TRBV4-3 | NA | ASSGVSRNQY